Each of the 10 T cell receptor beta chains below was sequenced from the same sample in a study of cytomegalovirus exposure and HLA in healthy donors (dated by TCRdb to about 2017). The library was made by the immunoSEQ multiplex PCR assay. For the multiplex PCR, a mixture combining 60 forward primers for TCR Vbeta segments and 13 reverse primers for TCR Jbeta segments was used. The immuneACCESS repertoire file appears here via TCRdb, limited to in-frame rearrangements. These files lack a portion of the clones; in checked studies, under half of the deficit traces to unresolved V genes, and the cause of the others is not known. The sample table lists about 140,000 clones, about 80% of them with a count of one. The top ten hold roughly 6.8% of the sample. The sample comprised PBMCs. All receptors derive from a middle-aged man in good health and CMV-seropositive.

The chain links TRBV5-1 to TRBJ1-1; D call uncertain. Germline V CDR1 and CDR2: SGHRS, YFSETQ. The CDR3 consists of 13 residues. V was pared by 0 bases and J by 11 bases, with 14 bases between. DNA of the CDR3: TGCGCCAGCAGCTTGGATCCAGGAAAGATGGCTTTCTTT. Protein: CASSLDPGKMAFF.

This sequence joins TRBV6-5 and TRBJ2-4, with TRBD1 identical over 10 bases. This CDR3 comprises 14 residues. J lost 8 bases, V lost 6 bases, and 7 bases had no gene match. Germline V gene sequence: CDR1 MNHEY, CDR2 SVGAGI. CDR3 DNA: TGTGCCAGCAGCGTCCGGGACAGGGGATACATTCAGTACTTC. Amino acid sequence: CASSVRDRGYIQYF.

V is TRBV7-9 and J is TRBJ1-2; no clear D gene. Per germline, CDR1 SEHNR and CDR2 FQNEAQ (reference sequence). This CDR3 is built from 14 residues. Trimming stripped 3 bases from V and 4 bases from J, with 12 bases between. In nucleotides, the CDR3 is TGTGCCAGCAGCTTGGCCAGCGGTGGCTATGGCTACACCTTC. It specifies CASSLASGGYGYTF. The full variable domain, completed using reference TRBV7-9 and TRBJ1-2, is DTGVSQNPRHKITKRGQNVTFRCDPISEHNRLYWYRQTLGQGPEFLTYFQNEAQLEKSRLLSDRFSAERPKGSFSTLEIQRTEQGDSAMYLCASSLASGGYGYTFGSGTRLTVV.

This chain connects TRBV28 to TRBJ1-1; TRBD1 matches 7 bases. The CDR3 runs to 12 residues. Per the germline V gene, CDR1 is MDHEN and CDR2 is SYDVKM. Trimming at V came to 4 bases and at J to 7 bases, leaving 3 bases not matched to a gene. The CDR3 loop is CASSSRQGEAFF. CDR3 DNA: TGTGCCAGCAGTTCCCGACAGGGTGAAGCTTTCTTT.

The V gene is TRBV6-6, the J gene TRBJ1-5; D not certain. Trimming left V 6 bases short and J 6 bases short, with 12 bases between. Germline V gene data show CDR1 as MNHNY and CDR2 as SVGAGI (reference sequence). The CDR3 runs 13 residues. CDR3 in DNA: TGTGCCAGCAGCCTACCGGGAGGTCAGCCCCAGCATTTT. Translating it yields CASSLPGGQPQHF.

This CDR3 is CSAVYNEQFF. The CDR3 DNA sequence: TGCAGTGCCGTCTACAATGAGCAGTTCTTC. The chain is built from TRBV20-1 and TRBJ2-1; D is uncertain. CDR3 length: 10 amino acids. The germline V gene has CDR1 DFQATT and CDR2 SNEGSKA (reference sequence). Trimming stripped 6 bases from V and 3 bases from J, with 3 bases between.

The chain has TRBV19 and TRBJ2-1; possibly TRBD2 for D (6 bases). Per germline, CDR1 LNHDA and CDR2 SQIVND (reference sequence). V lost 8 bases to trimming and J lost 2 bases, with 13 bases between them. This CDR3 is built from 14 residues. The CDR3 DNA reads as TGTGCCAGTCCCTCTCGCGGGGCCTACAATGAGCAGTTCTTC. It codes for CASPSRGAYNEQFF.

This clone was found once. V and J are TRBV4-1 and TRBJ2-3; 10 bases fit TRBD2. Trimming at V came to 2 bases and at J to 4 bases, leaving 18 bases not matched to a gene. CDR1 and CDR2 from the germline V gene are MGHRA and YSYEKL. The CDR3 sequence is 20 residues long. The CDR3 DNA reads TGCGCCAGCAGCCAACCCCGCCGACCGGGCAGCGGGAGGGACGCAGATACGCAGTATTTT. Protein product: CASSQPRRPGSGRDADTQYF.

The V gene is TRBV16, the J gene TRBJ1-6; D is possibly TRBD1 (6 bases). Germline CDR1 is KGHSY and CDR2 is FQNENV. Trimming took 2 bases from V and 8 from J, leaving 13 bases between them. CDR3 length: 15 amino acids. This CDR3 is CASSQRQEVDSPLHF. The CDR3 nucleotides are TGTGCCAGCAGCCAAAGACAGGAGGTTGATTCACCCCTCCACTTT.

The CDR3 coding sequence is TGTGCCAGCAGGACGGGTAATCAGCCCCAGCATTTT. Amino acids: CASRTGNQPQHF. The chain carries TRBV2 and TRBJ1-5; D is undetermined. The ends were cut back, 6 bases at V and 4 bases at J, with 7 bases in the middle. Germline V gene data show CDR1 as SNHLY and CDR2 as FYNNEI. The CDR3 consists of 12 residues.